This T cell receptor beta chain originates from a study of cytomegalovirus exposure and HLA in healthy donors. General study findings and limits: Later work associated approximately 17,000 TCR beta sequences with HLA alleles at 0.05 false discovery rate. The study reported that TCR beta sequences accurately predicted HLA-A and HLA-B alleles in most subjects.

The study ran its PCR with 60 Vbeta and 13 Jbeta primers. As handled by the study authors: Unique TCR beta chains numbered 60 million to 100 million in a later analysis, with around 12 million shared. Libraries were prepared by immunoSEQ multiplex PCR; TCRdb keeps only in-frame clonotypes and omits some of them. The V and J calls and clone size were taken over from that table, and D and trimming were inferred from the DNA. The sample shows approximately 96,000 clones, roughly 70% of them seen only once. It was healthy bone marrow donors who served as donors. The CDR3 length is 15 residues. The V gene lost 4 bases and the J gene lost 8 bases, with 19 bases spanning the gap. The germline gives CDR1 LNHDA, CDR2 SQIVND (reference sequence). This clone came up a few times. Its target is not known.

The receptor was isolated from a male donor in good health and CMV-seronegative. The V call is TRBV19, the J call TRBJ2-3, with D possibly being TRBD1 (6 bases). The sequencing input was PBMCs. This CDR3 reads CASSTMTGRQGTQYF. CDR3 nucleotides: TGTGCCAGTAGTACAATGACAGGACGGCAAGGTACGCAGTATTTT.